Listed below are T cell receptor beta chains from one sample, sequenced in a study of beta chain features in type 1 diabetes. Produced via immunoSEQ multiplex PCR; TCRdb's table is partial and in-frame only. The sample records around 250,000 clones, around 26% being singletons. Sequencing was carried out using central memory CD4+ T cells from blood. These receptors all come from a man aged 25 to 45 in good health. The CDR3 runs from the conserved cysteine through the conserved F or W. D genes are given only for firm matches. Clone size appears in some rows only: once, few, many, or a class for an expanded clone.

few TRBJ1-3 TRBV7-2 NA CASSLNRNTIYF TGTGCCAGCAGCTTAAATCGAAACACCATATATTTT
NA TRBJ2-5 TRBV15 NA CATSRDQVGQETQYF TGTGCCACCAGCAGAGACCAGGTGGGGCAAGAGACCCAGTACTTC
NA TRBJ2-3 TRBV2 NA CASSGLSGTDTQYF TGTGCCAGCAGTGGACTATCAGGCACAGATACGCAGTATTTT
NA TRBJ1-2 TRBV4-1 NA CASSQDTGFGYTF TGCGCCAGCAGCCAAGATACAGGGTTTGGCTACACCTTC
NA TRBJ2-5 TRBV10-3 TRBD2 CAIQESGGETQYF TGTGCCATCCAAGAGAGCGGGGGAGAGACCCAGTACTTC
NA TRBJ2-5 TRBV29-1 TRBD2 CSVWTSGQETQYF TGCAGCGTTTGGACTAGCGGCCAAGAGACCCAGTACTTC
NA TRBJ2-3 TRBV4-3 TRBD1 CASATGGAGDTQYF TGCGCCAGCGCAACAGGGGGCGCGGGAGATACGCAGTATTTT
few TRBJ2-1 TRBV6-5 NA CASSGRQAMGNEQFF TGTGCCAGCAGTGGCAGACAGGCAATGGGCAATGAGCAGTTCTTC
few TRBJ2-1 TRBV7-2 NA CASSLKSYEQFF TGTGCCAGCAGCTTAAAGAGCTATGAGCAGTTCTTC
NA TRBJ1-1 TRBV30 NA CAWSGQGIEAFF TGTGCCTGGAGTGGGCAGGGTATTGAAGCTTTCTTT
NA TRBJ2-5 TRBV29-1 TRBD1 CSGNRGPETQYF TGCAGCGGAAACAGGGGGCCAGAGACCCAGTACTTC
few TRBJ1-6 TRBV27 NA CASSLRWKGNSPLHF TGTGCCAGCAGTTTAAGGTGGAAGGGCAATTCACCCCTCCACTTT
few TRBJ1-6 TRBV5-1 NA CASSLGGRPDSPLHF TGCGCCAGCAGCTTGGGGGGTCGGCCGGATTCACCCCTCCACTTT
NA TRBJ2-1 TRBV25-1 NA CASSEDRSSYNEQFF TGTGCCAGCAGTGAGGACAGAAGCTCCTACAATGAGCAGTTCTTC
once TRBJ1-5 TRBV28 NA CATRLGTRNQPQHF TGTGCCACCCGGTTGGGGACGAGGAATCAGCCCCAGCATTTT
NA TRBJ2-3 TRBV4-2 NA CASSQDTGPVTQYF TGTGCCAGCAGCCAAGATACAGGGCCGGTTACGCAGTATTTT
few TRBJ2-7 TRBV15 TRBD1 CATSRVRTGGFHEQYF TGTGCCACCAGCAGAGTCCGGACAGGGGGGTTCCACGAGCAGTACTTC
NA TRBJ2-7 TRBV18 TRBD1 CASSTGGSAYEQYF TGTGCCAGCTCTACAGGGGGGAGCGCCTACGAGCAGTACTTC
NA TRBJ2-4 TRBV6-6 TRBD2 CASSAGTRFHF TGTGCCAGCAGTGCCGGGACTAGGTTCCACTTC
NA TRBJ2-6 TRBV15 NA CATSPGGRSGANVLTF TGTGCCACCAGCCCGGGCGGGCGCTCTGGGGCCAACGTCCTGACTTTC
few TRBJ2-1 TRBV5-1 TRBD2 CASSPRTSGSSGEQFF TGCGCCAGCAGCCCCCGGACTAGCGGGAGTAGTGGTGAGCAGTTCTTC
few TRBJ1-5 TRBV5-1 NA CASSLEGVNQPQHF TGCGCCAGCAGCTTGGAGGGCGTCAATCAGCCCCAGCATTTT
NA TRBJ2-2 TRBV29-1 NA CSVGFTGELFF TGCAGCGTTGGATTTACCGGGGAGCTGTTTTTT
NA TRBJ1-1 TRBV30 TRBD1 CAWSPPGQGRAFF TGTGCCTGGAGTCCTCCGGGACAGGGTAGAGCTTTCTTT
NA TRBJ2-7 TRBV4-3 NA CASSQNLRGGGEQYF TGCGCCAGCAGCCAAAATCTCAGGGGGGGAGGCGAGCAGTACTTC
NA TRBJ2-7 TRBV28 TRBD1 CASSDRTGGDYEQYF TGTGCCAGCAGTGACCGGACAGGGGGCGATTACGAGCAGTACTTC
once TRBJ2-7 TRBV5-1 NA CASSTNYEQYF TGCGCCAGCAGCACTAACTACGAGCAGTACTTC
NA TRBJ2-4 TRBV2 TRBD1 CASSGNRGNIQYF TGTGCCAGCAGCGGCAACAGGGGGAACATTCAGTACTTC
NA TRBJ2-2 TRBV19 NA CASSIGQNTGELFF TGTGCCAGTAGTATAGGTCAGAACACCGGGGAGCTGTTTTTT
NA TRBJ1-2 TRBV30 NA CAWSPTGTPLYGYTF TGTGCCTGGAGCCCTACTGGGACACCGCTCTATGGCTACACCTTC
few TRBJ2-3 TRBV5-1 NA CASSFRQADTQYF TGCGCCAGCAGCTTCCGACAGGCAGATACGCAGTATTTT
few TRBJ1-5 TRBV30 NA CAWSQGTSNQPQHF TGTGCCTGGAGTCAAGGGACAAGCAATCAGCCCCAGCATTTT
NA TRBJ2-6 TRBV5-1 NA CASSFDGSGANVLTF TGCGCCAGCAGCTTCGATGGTTCTGGGGCCAACGTCCTGACTTTC
few TRBJ2-4 TRBV28 NA CASSLLTRGQGIQYF TGTGCCAGCAGTTTATTAACCAGGGGCCAGGGCATTCAGTACTTC
few TRBJ2-5 TRBV30 TRBD2 CAWRPWTSGVQETQYF TGTGCCTGGAGGCCCTGGACTAGCGGGGTCCAAGAGACCCAGTACTTC
NA TRBJ1-1 TRBV9 NA CASSVQTMNTEAFF TGTGCCAGCAGCGTACAGACCATGAACACTGAAGCTTTCTTT
NA TRBJ1-4 TRBV21-1 NA CASSKGDCESWATNEKLFF TGTGCCAGCAGCAAAGGAGACTGCGAATCCTGGGCAACTAATGAAAAACTGTTTTTT
NA TRBJ2-5 TRBV11-1 NA CASSSSGRDQYF TGTGCCAGCAGCTCGTCCGGGCGGGACCAGTACTTC
NA TRBJ2-1 TRBV9 NA CASSVSTGEQFF TGTGCCAGCAGCGTAAGTACGGGCGAGCAGTTCTTC
NA TRBJ1-4 TRBV11-2 NA CASSLGASSRDEKLFF TGTGCCAGCAGCTTAGGGGCGTCATCGCGGGATGAAAAACTGTTTTTT
many TRBJ1-5 TRBV27 NA CASRAGWGGNQPQHF TGTGCCAGCAGAGCAGGGTGGGGTGGGAATCAGCCCCAGCATTTT
NA TRBJ2-2 TRBV9 NA CASSVDSFTGELFF TGTGCCAGCAGCGTGGACAGCTTCACCGGGGAGCTGTTTTTT
NA TRBJ2-1 TRBV5-1 NA CASSFEEGFYNEQFF TGCGCCAGCAGCTTTGAGGAGGGGTTCTACAATGAGCAGTTCTTC
NA TRBJ2-7 TRBV2 TRBD1 CASSGNYRGPGEQYF TGTGCCAGCAGCGGAAATTACAGGGGGCCAGGCGAGCAGTACTTC
NA TRBJ2-7 TRBV4-3 TRBD2 CASSPLAGGEGEQYF TGCGCCAGCAGCCCCCTAGCGGGAGGAGAAGGGGAGCAGTACTTC
many TRBJ2-2 TRBV25-1 NA CASKGPGDTGELFF TGTGCCAGCAAAGGCCCAGGGGACACCGGGGAGCTGTTTTTT
few TRBJ1-4 TRBV4-2 NA CASSNRNEKLFF TGTGCCAGCAGTAACAGGAATGAAAAACTGTTTTTT
few TRBJ2-1 TRBV7-9 NA CASSLAARNNEQFF TGTGCCAGCAGCTTAGCCGCCAGGAACAATGAGCAGTTCTTC
few TRBJ2-5 TRBV10-3 NA CAIRSSKGDGETQYF TGTGCCATCAGGTCCTCCAAGGGGGACGGGGAGACCCAGTACTTC
few TRBJ2-1 TRBV9 NA CASSPPMDGGYNEQFF TGTGCCAGCAGCCCTCCCATGGACGGGGGATACAATGAGCAGTTCTTC
few TRBJ2-1 TRBV29-1 NA CSAQVGSYNEQFF TGCAGCGCCCAGGTAGGCTCCTACAATGAGCAGTTCTTC
few TRBJ2-1 TRBV29-1 NA CSAATRSYNEQFF TGCAGCGCCGCGACTAGATCCTACAATGAGCAGTTCTTC
few TRBJ1-2 TRBV7-2 TRBD1 CASSLGFMTGDGYTF TGTGCCAGCAGCTTAGGTTTTATGACAGGGGATGGCTACACCTTC
few TRBJ2-1 TRBV5-6 NA CASSSPSREQFF TGTGCCAGCAGCTCTCCGAGCCGTGAGCAGTTCTTC
few TRBJ2-1 TRBV4-1 TRBD2 CASSQDPAGGPYNEQFF TGCGCCAGCAGCCAAGACCCAGCGGGGGGGCCCTACAATGAGCAGTTCTTC
NA TRBJ1-2 TRBV5-1 NA CASSFGRGRYGYTF TGCGCCAGCAGCTTTGGCCGTGGGCGCTATGGCTACACCTTC
few TRBJ2-1 TRBV5-4 NA CASSLGRDFYNEQFF TGTGCCAGCAGCCTGGGCCGGGACTTTTACAATGAGCAGTTCTTC
NA TRBJ2-5 TRBV7-2 NA CASRPRGPGETQYF TGTGCCAGCAGGCCGCGGGGGCCAGGGGAGACCCAGTACTTC